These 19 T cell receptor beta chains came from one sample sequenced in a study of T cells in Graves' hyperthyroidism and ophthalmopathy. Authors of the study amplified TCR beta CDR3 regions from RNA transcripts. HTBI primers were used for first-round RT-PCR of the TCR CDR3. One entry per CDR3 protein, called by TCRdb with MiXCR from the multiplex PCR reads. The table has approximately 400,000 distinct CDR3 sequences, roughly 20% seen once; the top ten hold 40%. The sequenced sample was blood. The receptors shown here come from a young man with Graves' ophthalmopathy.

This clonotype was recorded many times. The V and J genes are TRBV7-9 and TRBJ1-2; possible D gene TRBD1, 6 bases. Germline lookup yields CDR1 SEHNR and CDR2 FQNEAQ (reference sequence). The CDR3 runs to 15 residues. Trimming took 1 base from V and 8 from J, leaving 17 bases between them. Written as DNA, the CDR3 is TGTGCCAGCAGCTTAGGAGGTGAAACAGGGCGAGGCTACACCTTC. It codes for CASSLGGETGRGYTF.

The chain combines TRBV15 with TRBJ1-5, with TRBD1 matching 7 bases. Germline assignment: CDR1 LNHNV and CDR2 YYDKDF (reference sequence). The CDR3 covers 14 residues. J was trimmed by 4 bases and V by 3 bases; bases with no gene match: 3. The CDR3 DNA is TGTGCCACCAGCAGTACAGGGGAAAATCAGCCCCAGCATTTT. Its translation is CATSSTGENQPQHF.

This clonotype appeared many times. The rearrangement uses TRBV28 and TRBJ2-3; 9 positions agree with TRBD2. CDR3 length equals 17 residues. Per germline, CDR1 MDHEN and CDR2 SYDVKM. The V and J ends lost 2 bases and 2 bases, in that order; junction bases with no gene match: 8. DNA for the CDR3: TGTGCCAGCAGTTTAGTCGCTAGCGGGGATATCACAGATACGCAGTATTTT. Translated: CASSLVASGDITDTQYF. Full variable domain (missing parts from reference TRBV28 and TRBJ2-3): DVKVTQSSRYLVKRTGEKVFLECVQDMDHENMFWYRQDPGLGLRLIYFSYDVKMKEKGDIPEGYSVSREKKERFSLILESASTNQTSMYLCASSLVASGDITDTQYFGPGTRLTVL.

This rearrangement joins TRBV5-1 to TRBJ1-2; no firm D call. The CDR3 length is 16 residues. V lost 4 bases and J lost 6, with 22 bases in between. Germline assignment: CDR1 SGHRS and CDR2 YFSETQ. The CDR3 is CASSLAPQNTMNGYTF. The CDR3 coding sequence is TGCGCCAGCAGCCTGGCCCCACAAAATACTATGAATGGCTACACCTTC.

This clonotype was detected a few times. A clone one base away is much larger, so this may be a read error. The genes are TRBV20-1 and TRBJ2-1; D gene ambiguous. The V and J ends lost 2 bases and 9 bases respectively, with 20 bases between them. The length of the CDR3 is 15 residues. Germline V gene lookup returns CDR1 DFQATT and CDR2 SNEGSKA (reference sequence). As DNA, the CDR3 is TGCAGTGCTAGACCCATGGACGGTTACAACAGTGAGCAGTTCTTC. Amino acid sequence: CSARPMDGYNSEQFF.

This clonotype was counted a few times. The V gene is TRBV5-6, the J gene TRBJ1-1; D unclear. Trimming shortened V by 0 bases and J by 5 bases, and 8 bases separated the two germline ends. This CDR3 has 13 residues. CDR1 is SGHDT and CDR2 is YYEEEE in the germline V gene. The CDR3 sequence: CASSLESRTEAFF. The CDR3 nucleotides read TGTGCCAGCAGCTTGGAGAGTCGGACTGAAGCTTTCTTT.

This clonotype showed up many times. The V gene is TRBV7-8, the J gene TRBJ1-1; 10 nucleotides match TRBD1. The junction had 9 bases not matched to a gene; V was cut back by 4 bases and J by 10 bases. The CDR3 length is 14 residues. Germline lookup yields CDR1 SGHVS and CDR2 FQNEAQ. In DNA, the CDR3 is TGTGCCAGCAGCTCACTCGACAGGGGGCCCCCAGCTTTCTTT. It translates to CASSSLDRGPPAFF.

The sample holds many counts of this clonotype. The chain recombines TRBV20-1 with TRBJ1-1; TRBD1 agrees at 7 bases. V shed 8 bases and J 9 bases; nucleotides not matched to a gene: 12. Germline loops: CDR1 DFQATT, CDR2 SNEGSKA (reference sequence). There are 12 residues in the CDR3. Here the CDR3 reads CSFSGTEVKAFF. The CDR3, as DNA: TGCAGTTTTTCGGGGACAGAAGTTAAAGCTTTCTTT.

Here the CDR3 DNA reads TGTGCCAGCTCACGAACTAGCGGGAGTCTGGAGACCCAGTACTTC. Protein sequence: CASSRTSGSLETQYF. The chain is built from TRBV18 and TRBJ2-5; 11 nucleotides agree with TRBD2. The CDR3 loop spans 15 amino acids. Germline CDR1 KGHSH, CDR2 LQKENI. V shed 4 bases and J 5 bases; nucleotides not matched to a gene: 6.

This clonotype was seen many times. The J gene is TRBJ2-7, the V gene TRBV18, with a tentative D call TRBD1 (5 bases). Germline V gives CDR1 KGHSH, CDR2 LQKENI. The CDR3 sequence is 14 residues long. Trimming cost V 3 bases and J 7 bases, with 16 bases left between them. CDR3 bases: TGTGCCAGCTCACCCCCCAGTAGGGCAGGGGAGCAGTACTTC. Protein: CASSPPSRAGEQYF. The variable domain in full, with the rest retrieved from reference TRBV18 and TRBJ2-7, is NAGVMQNPRHLVRRRGQEARLRCSPMKGHSHVYWYRQLPEEGLKFMVYLQKENIIDESGMPKERFSAEFPKEGPSILRIQQVVRGDSAAYFCASSPPSRAGEQYFGPGTRLTVT.

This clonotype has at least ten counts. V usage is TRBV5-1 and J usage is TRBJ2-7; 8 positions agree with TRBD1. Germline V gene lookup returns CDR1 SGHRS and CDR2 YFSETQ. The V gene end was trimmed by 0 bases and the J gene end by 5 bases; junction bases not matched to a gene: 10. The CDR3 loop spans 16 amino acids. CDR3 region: CASSLAVSGQGDEQYF. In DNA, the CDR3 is TGCGCCAGCAGCTTGGCGGTAAGCGGACAGGGAGACGAGCAGTACTTC.

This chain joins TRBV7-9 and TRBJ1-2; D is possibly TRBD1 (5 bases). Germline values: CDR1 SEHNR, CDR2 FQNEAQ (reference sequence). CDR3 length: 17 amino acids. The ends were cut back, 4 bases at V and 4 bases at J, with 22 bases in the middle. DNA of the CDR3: TGTGCCAGCAGCTGGCAGAGACAATGGGACGGAGCCTATGGCTACACCTTC. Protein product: CASSWQRQWDGAYGYTF. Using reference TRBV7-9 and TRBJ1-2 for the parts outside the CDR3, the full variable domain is DTGVSQNPRHKITKRGQNVTFRCDPISEHNRLYWYRQTLGQGPEFLTYFQNEAQLEKSRLLSDRFSAERPKGSFSTLEIQRTEQGDSAMYLCASSWQRQWDGAYGYTFGSGTRLTVV.

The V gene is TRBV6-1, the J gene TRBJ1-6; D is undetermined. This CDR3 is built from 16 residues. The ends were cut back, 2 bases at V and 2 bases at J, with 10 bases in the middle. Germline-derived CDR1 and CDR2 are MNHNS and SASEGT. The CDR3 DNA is TGTGCCAGCAGTGAAAGAAGGGTACCCTATAATTCACCCCTCCACTTT. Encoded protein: CASSERRVPYNSPLHF.

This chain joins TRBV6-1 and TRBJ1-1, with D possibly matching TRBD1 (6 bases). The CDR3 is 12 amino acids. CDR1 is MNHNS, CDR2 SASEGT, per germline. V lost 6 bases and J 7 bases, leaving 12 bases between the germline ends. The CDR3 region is CASSHWGLEAFF. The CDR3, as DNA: TGTGCCAGCAGCCACTGGGGGCTTGAAGCTTTCTTT.

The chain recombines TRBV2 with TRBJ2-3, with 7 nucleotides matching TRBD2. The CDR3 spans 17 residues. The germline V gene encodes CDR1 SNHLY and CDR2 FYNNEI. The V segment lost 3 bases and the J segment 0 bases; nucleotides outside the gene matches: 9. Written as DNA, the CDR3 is TGTGCCAGCAGTGAGCACGATAGCGGGCCCAGCACAGATACGCAGTATTTT. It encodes CASSEHDSGPSTDTQYF.

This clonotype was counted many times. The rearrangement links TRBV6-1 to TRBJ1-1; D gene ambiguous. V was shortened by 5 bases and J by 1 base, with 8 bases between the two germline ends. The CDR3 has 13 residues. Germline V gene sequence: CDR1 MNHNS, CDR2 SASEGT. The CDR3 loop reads CASSLDQNTEAFF. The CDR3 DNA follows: TGTGCCAGCAGTTTGGACCAGAACACTGAAGCTTTCTTT.

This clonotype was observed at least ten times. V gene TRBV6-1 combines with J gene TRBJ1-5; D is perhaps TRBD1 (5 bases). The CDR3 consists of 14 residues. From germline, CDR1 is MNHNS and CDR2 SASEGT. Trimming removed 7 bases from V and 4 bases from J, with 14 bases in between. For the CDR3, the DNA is TGTGCCAGCATGAAGGGGCCTATTAATCAGCCCCAGCATTTT. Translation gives CASMKGPINQPQHF.

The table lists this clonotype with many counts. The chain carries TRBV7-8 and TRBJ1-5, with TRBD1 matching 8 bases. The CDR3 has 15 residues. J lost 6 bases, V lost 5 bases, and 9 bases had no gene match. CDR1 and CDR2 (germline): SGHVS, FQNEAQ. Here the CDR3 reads CASSADRAVTQPQHF. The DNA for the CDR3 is TGTGCCAGCAGCGCGGACAGGGCGGTGACTCAGCCCCAGCATTTT.

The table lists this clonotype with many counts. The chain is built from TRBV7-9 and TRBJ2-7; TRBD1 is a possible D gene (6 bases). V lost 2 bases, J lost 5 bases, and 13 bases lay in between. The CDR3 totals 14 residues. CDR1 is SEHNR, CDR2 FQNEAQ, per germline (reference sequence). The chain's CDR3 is CASSLNRVINEQYF. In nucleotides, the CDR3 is TGTGCCAGCAGCTTAAACAGGGTCATAAACGAGCAGTACTTC.